This TCR beta chain is from a study of T cells after somatic rescue of genetic block (TCRdb year 2020). Concerning the study at large: The study assessed how robust, over the long term, a T-cell system was when the system had developed through somatic rescue of a genetic block in T-cell development.

Receptor libraries were prepared by the immunoSEQ multiplex PCR assay. The table was pulled from immuneACCESS by TCRdb, which kept in-frame rearrangements only. Such tables lose some clones; where checked, under half of the loss comes from unresolved V genes, and the rest has no known cause. For this sample the table gives about 16,000 clones, of which 72% were detected only once. The ten largest make up 13% to 15% of the sample. On this clone: Its target antigen remains unknown. Base qualities are not provided; no much larger clone lies one nucleotide away.

The CDR3 runs 16 residues from the cysteine to the phenylalanine. Just the 48-base CDR3 DNA is kept, in frame starting at base 1. In the germline V gene (reference sequence), CDR1 corresponds to PRHDT and CDR2 to FYEKMQ. Recombination connected TRBV13 to TRBJ2-5; TRBD1 fits 11 bases in the junction. Near its end, the DNA agrees better with TRBJ2-7, so the J call may be wrong. The sequence came from a boy aged 5-17 years. Sequenced material: peripheral blood mononuclear cells (PBMCs). The sequenced DNA: TGTGCCAGCAGCAGGGTTTCAGGGACAGGGGGGTACGAGCAGTACTTC. Translation gives CASSRVSGTGGYEQYF.